The clone carrying this T cell receptor (beta chain) appeared once. Germline V lookup: CDR1 LGHDT, CDR2 YNNKEL (reference sequence). This CDR3 region has 14 residues. Trimming removed 4 bases at V and 6 bases at J, with 14 bases between. The method was immunoSEQ multiplex PCR; TCRdb's version includes in-frame clones alone and lacks a portion of them. The table lists about 92,000 clones, approximately 78% of them singletons, with around 10% in the top ten. The sample originates from a study of control samples from healthy donors and cancer patients. The gene calls are TRBV3-1 (or the pseudogene TRBV3-2) and TRBJ2-3, with D possibly being TRBD2 (5 bases). The sequence derives from a woman aged 55-70 years in good health. The specimen was blood. The CDR3 DNA reads TGTGCCAGCAGCCTCCGCGGGTCCTCGGATACGCAGTATTTT. As protein: CASSLRGSSDTQYF.